The clone carrying this T cell receptor beta chain was seen ten or more times. The antigen remains undetermined. If no ophthalmopathy progression occurred within 18 months, Graves' hyperthyroidism was stable. Those patients with uncontrolled infection, other autoimmune disease, pregnancy or lactation were excluded. Germline values: CDR1 LNHDA, CDR2 SQIVND (reference sequence). Between the trimmed V and J ends, which lost 5 bases and 7 bases, there was a span of 11 bases. The CDR3 contains 12 residues. This record belongs to a study of T cells in Graves' hyperthyroidism and ophthalmopathy. Notes on the study in general: Ophthalmopathy prediction by the model preceded onset by a median about 6.3 months. Blood also carried most thyroid clonotypes expanded above 0.001.

There were TCR beta CDR3 regions amplified from RNA transcripts. HTBI primers were employed in a first-round RT-PCR of the TCR CDR3. MiXCR, run by TCRdb on the multiplex PCR reads, gives a single entry per CDR3 protein. The repertoire holds approximately 410,000 distinct CDR3 sequences, with around 15% as singletons. Sequencing used blood. The source is a woman aged 18-35 years with Graves' hyperthyroidism. The J gene is TRBJ1-1, the V gene TRBV19; no reliable D call. CDR3 region: CASSPGRGEAFF. Here the CDR3 DNA reads TGTGCCAGTAGTCCCGGTCGCGGTGAAGCTTTCTTT.